A selection of T cell receptor beta chains follows, all from one sample in a study of T cell repertoires in cytomegalovirus infection. TCRdb reprocessed the reads via MiXCR and lists one record per CDR3 protein. The sample includes some 230,000 distinct CDR3 sequences, roughly 22% of them seen just once. Material: CD8+ T cells from PBMCs. These receptors were collected from a human donor in good health (CMV status not recorded). Some clones in this sample may be carry-over from other donors' samples. The CDR3 runs from the conserved cysteine through the conserved F or W. The order of the fields is V gene, J gene, clone size, CDR3 protein. Not all rows give a size; the values are once, few, many and, for expanded clones, a class.

>TRBV20-1|TRBJ2-5|NA
CSATDRDSQETQYF
>TRBV7-9|TRBJ1-1|few
CASIPPRGGTEAFF
>TRBV5-6|TRBJ2-1|few
CASSPGGGSEQFF
>TRBV7-6|TRBJ1-1|NA
CASSSTPGEAFF
>TRBV19|TRBJ2-3|few
CASRNRDRGRGDTQYF
>TRBV20-1|TRBJ2-3|few
CSARDLGARFTDTQYF
>TRBV7-8|TRBJ1-2|many
CASSPTLESYGYTF
>TRBV7-2|TRBJ2-5|many
CASSSTWGAGETQYF
>TRBV7-2|TRBJ2-5|many
CASSLLPLEETQYF
>TRBV5-1|TRBJ2-5|few
CASSWDRGYQETQYF
>TRBV27|TRBJ1-4|NA
CASSSHGTNEKLFF
>TRBV24-1|TRBJ2-3|NA
CATSDLRDSEDTQYF
>TRBV7-3|TRBJ2-3|once
CASSFFVGGAVEDTQYF
>TRBV15|TRBJ1-6|NA
CATGPENSPLHF
>TRBV7-9|TRBJ2-3|many
CASNTADTQYF
>TRBV7-2|TRBJ1-2|NA
CASSSPGTPNYGYTF
>TRBV7-2|TRBJ1-1|many
CASSSRSGIISNMNTEAFF
>TRBV19|TRBJ1-5|few
CASSIRQGNQPQHF
>TRBV9|TRBJ1-1|NA
CASSQKLNTEAFF
>TRBV5-6|TRBJ1-5|few
CASSQGQSNQPQHF
>TRBV27|TRBJ2-7|NA
CASSAKGLSYYEQYF
>TRBV12-3/TRBV12-4|TRBJ1-1|NA
CASSLTSEGTEAFF
>TRBV12-3/TRBV12-4|TRBJ1-1|NA
CASSPDRAVYTEAFF
>TRBV12-3/TRBV12-4|TRBJ2-7|NA
CASSPGVGAAYEQYF
>TRBV7-2|TRBJ2-7|few
CASSLGPAGGYEQYF
>TRBV28|TRBJ2-4|many
CASSLRVSKNIQYF
>TRBV6-5|TRBJ1-6|few
CASSYSDTSPLHF
>TRBV20-1|TRBJ2-7|NA
CSARDPGLSYEQYF
>TRBV20-1|TRBJ1-2|NA
CSARGRGPTSYTF
>TRBV20-1|TRBJ2-7|many
CSAHSIGTFSYEQYF
>TRBV27|TRBJ2-5|NA
CASSLYPAPTETQYF
>TRBV29-1|TRBJ2-2|NA
CSVEGSRQSGTGELFF
>TRBV4-1|TRBJ1-5|NA
CASSQDPLGSQPQHF
>TRBV5-5|TRBJ2-1|NA
CASSAGRDRDNEQFF
>TRBV7-9|TRBJ1-5|many
CASSFFDSNQPQHF
>TRBV13|TRBJ2-7|few
CASSLRDSGLSSYEQYF
>TRBV6-4|TRBJ1-1|NA
CASRDGETEAFF
>TRBV7-6|TRBJ2-1|NA
CASSLNPVDRQFF
>TRBV6-5|TRBJ2-7|few
CASHTGGQYSEQYF
>TRBV11-2|TRBJ2-3|few
CASSLDRALVADTQYF
>TRBV6-5|TRBJ1-1|few
CASSPHPTGEAFF